This T cell receptor beta chain was captured by sequencing in a study of blood T cell repertoires in COVID-19. TCRdb keeps only in-frame clones here, not all; method: immunoSEQ multiplex PCR. The data show fewer than 150,000 clones, roughly four fifths seen once. The CDR3 extends over 17 amino acids. Germline loops: CDR1 SGHAT, CDR2 FQNNGV. A word on this clone: The junction does not match germline at one end; this may be a read error.

The rearrangement uses TRBV11-2 and TRBJ2-7, with 8 bases aligning to TRBD1. The sequence came from a human donor in a cohort sampled during active COVID-19. Sequencing was done on a sample of peripheral blood. DNA of the CDR3: TGTGCCAGCAGTTTAGCGCCCGGGACAGGACAACCCTACGAGCAGTACTTC. Encoded protein: CASSLAPGTGQPYEQYF.